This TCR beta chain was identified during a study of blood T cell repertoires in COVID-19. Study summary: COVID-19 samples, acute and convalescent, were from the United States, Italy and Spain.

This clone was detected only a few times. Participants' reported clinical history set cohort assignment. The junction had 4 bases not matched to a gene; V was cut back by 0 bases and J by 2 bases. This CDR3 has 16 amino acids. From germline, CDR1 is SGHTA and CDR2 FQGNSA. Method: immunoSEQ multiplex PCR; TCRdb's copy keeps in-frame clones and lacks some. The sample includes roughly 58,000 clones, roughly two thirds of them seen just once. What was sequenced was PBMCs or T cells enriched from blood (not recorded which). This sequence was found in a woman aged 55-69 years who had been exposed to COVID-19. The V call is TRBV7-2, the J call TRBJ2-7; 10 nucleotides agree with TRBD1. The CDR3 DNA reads TGTGCCAGCAGCTTAGCTGGAGGACAGGGGGCCTACGAGCAGTACTTC. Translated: CASSLAGGQGAYEQYF. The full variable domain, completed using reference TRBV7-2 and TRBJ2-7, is GAGVSQSPSNKVTEKGKDVELRCDPISGHTALYWYRQSLGQGLEFLIYFQGNSAPDKSGLPSDRFSAERTGGSVSTLTIQRTQQEDSAVYLCASSLAGGQGAYEQYFGPGTRLTVT.